This T cell receptor beta chain was sequenced in a study of PD-1 blockade in mismatch repair-deficient tumors. Study results and limitations: Rapid post-treatment expansion, then contraction, generally preceding radiologic response, marked tumor-resident clones.

Germline V gene sequence: CDR1 LNHNV, CDR2 YYDKDF (reference sequence). The CDR3 is made up of 15 amino acids. The V end was cut by 7 bases, the J end by 4 bases, with 17 bases between. Comments on this clone: The antigen is undetermined.

The protocol was immunoSEQ multiplex PCR, while the TCRdb copy is restricted to in-frame clones and leaves out a portion. The sample has 35,000 to 40,000 clones; roughly three quarters are singletons. The V and J genes are TRBV15 and TRBJ2-1; TRBD2 is a possible D gene (5 bases). This TCR was sampled from an adult with mismatch repair-deficient cancer. Sequenced material: peripheral blood, taken 4 weeks after starting pembrolizumab. CDR3 DNA: TGTGCCACCAAACCCGGGGTAGGAGATTACAATGAGCAGTTCTTC. Translated, it gives CATKPGVGDYNEQFF.